This T cell receptor beta chain was sequenced for a study of tumor-infiltrating lymphocytes in primary liver carcinoma (dated by TCRdb to the late 2010s). Describing the broader study: Of the five patients, three men and two women aged 30 to 69 years, four had hepatocellular carcinoma and one had combined HCC and intrahepatic cholangiocarcinoma. Technical replicate repertoires showed high reproducibility, with mean shared-clone rates about 0.86 and correlation coefficients above 0.95. Each sample produced roughly 3.65 to 8 million productive TCRbeta reads, and read depth showed no significant difference between tissue types. TCRbeta repertoire sequencing, expression microarrays and whole-exome sequencing were combined in the study across five regions of each liver tumor, with adjacent normal tissue and blood also included. The tumors of the five patients were staged as T1-T3 N0M0, with maximum diameters ranging from about 4 to 10 cm. To link TCRbeta repertoire diversity with the local molecular phenotype, the roughly 25 tumor region samples were profiled using Agilent mRNA microarrays. A total of roughly 35 specimens from 5 patients, comprising approximately 25 tumor regions, 5 adjacent noncancerous liver tissues and 5 peripheral blood samples, were covered by TCRbeta repertoire sequencing.

Study-level results and caveats: The top 250 clones accounted for a significantly greater share of the repertoire in tumors than in blood (p = 0.039). Because only the TCR beta chain was sequenced and unpaired alpha chains were not captured, true repertoire diversity is likely underestimated. Only five patients were included in the study, and the authors note that the findings should be validated in a larger study. Repertoire overlap was found to be higher between tumor regions (mean roughly 35%) than between tumor-adjacent (around 17%) or tumor-blood (around 14%) pairs, consistent with antigen-driven expansion. Bulk unsorted samples precluded comparing CD4+ and CD8+ T cell repertoires. Only about 8-24% of top clones were present in all five regions of a tumor, suggesting spatial heterogeneity of tumor-infiltrating T cells.

Without any cell sorting, total RNA and DNA were co-extracted from around 18-30 mg of bulk tissue using the AllPrep DNA/RNA mini kit. Between late 2015 and early 2016, roughly five patients in China with histopathologically diagnosed primary liver carcinoma had their tumors surgically resected. Chronic HBV infection was present in the patients, and the patients were treatment-naive at sampling. Five spatially separated regions were sampled per tumor: superior, inferior, left-lateral and right-lateral poles, plus the tumor centre. According to histology, viable tumor cells made up more than 75% of every tumor sample. Each fresh piece of tumor and adjacent tissue was cut in two, with one half stored in RNAlater at -80 degrees C and the other half sent for histology. TCRbeta-specific cDNA was reverse-transcribed from about 500 ng total RNA using a constant-region primer and ProtoScript II reverse transcriptase. Three nested multiplex PCR rounds, following a slightly modified ARM-PCR procedure, were used to build the TCRbeta libraries. Sample barcodes and Illumina adapters were added in a final 25-cycle PCR with Deep VentR polymerase. Before sequencing, amplicons of 200-500 bp were purified from gel using a QIAquick gel extraction kit. An Illumina HiSeq 2500 was used to sequence the TCRbeta amplicons with 250-bp paired-end reads. The study's processing was this. To recover full CDR3 sequences, reads were quality-trimmed using Trimmomatic v0.33 and paired reads were then merged using FLASH v1.2.11. V, D and J germline segments were assigned to the rearranged TCRbeta sequences by MiGEC v1.2.1b. Clonotype statistics and Shannon-Wiener diversity indices were calculated with VDJtools v1.0.0. Except for diversity analysis, only the 250 most abundant clonotypes of each sample were used in subsequent analyses to reduce sampling bias. In TCRdb, the public reads were trimmed at Q25 with fastp and aligned with MiXCR, with productive beta chains retained. Merged by CDR3 protein, the rows form single entries marked with the most common genes and DNA. These V and J calls are TCRdb output, not the study's own analysis. This sample has approximately 100,000 distinct CDR3 sequences in its table, and about 67% of those were observed once. The ten largest make up 10% to 15% of the sample.

As regards this clonotype: Its antigen is not yet known. This sequence may be a read error, since a much larger clone differs from it by one base.

The sequenced sample consisted of liver tumor tissue from sampling region 2. What this sample's cell subset or site label stands for: tumor region T2, inferior pole. This TCR came from a woman aged 55-70 years with primary liver carcinoma and hepatitis B virus infection.

The CDR3 protein: CAWRTSWGTQCF. The bases read TGTGCCTGGAGGACTAGTTGGGGTACGCAGTGTTTT. The V gene is TRBV30 and the J gene is TRBJ2-3, and possibly TRBD2, on 6 matching bases. From cysteine to phenylalanine, the CDR3 is 12 amino acids long. CDR3 DNA only is kept here, 36 bases in frame from base 1. For CDR1 and CDR2, the germline V gene (reference sequence) lists GTSNPN and SVGIG. The reference TRBV30 and TRBJ2-3 proteins fill in what lies around the CDR3, so the full variable domain reads SQTIHQWPATLVQPVGSPLSLECTVEGTSNPNLYWYRQAAGRGLQLLFYSVGIGQISSEVPQNLSASRPQDRQFILSSKKLLLSDSGFYLCAWRTSWGTQCFGPGTRLTVL.